This entry is about one T cell receptor beta chain. This specimen comes from a study of blood T cell repertoires in COVID-19. Across the study: Acute-phase and convalescent COVID-19 samples originated in the United States, Italy and Spain. In each case, the material was cDNA or gDNA derived from T cells, B-cell-depleted T cells, or PBMCs.

The data were produced by immunoSEQ multiplex PCR, yet TCRdb's version contains in-frame clones alone and is incomplete. The sample lists under 30,000 clones; 85% to 90% were seen once. CDR1 is ENHRY and CDR2 is SYGVKD in the germline V gene. This CDR3 has 13 amino acids. Trimming took off 6 bases at V and 2 bases at J, with 11 bases between the two ends. This TCR came from a man older than 75 with acute or convalescent COVID-19. This chain joins TRBV10-3 and TRBJ2-7; D unclear. The sequenced material came from peripheral blood. The chain's CDR3 is CAIRYQETYEQYF. CDR3 bases: TGTGCCATCAGATACCAGGAAACCTACGAGCAGTACTTC.